This TCR beta chain appears in the sequencing data of a study of preoperative IRX-2 immunotherapy in early breast cancer. Indicated treatment: preoperative locoregional IRX-2 cytokine immunotherapy. Preoperative locoregional IRX-2 cytokine immunotherapy was tested in the phase Ib source study. TCRdb's copy holds only in-frame clones and misses some; the assay was immunoSEQ multiplex PCR. The table records roughly 680 clones, about 75% of them present only once. J was trimmed by 4 bases and V by 5 bases; bases with no gene match: 5. CDR1 is MNHGY and CDR2 is SAAAGT in the germline V gene. The CDR3 consists of 14 residues.

V usage is TRBV6-8 and J usage is TRBJ1-5, with 7 bases lining up with TRBD1. The specimen comprised lymph node tissue, sampled before IRX-2 immunotherapy. The origin of this receptor is a human donor with breast cancer. CDR3 in amino acids: CASSTGQDNQPQHF. CDR3 DNA: TGTGCCAGCAGTACCGGACAGGATAATCAGCCCCAGCATTTT.